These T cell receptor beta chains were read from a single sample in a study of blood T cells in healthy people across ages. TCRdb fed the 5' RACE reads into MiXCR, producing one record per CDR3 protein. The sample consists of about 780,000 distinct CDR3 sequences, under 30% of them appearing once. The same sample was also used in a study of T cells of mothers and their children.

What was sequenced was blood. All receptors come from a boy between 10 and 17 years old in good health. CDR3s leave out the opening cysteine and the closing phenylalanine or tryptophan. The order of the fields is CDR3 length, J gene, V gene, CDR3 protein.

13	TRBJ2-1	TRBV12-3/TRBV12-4	ASSPEGGLFNEQF
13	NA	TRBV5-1	ASEDLPKSDNEQF
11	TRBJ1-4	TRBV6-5	ASSFTTGGELF
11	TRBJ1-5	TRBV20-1	SARDLNNQPQH
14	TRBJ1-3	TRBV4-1	ASSQEWGSSGNTIY
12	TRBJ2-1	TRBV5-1	ASSWTTGGSAQF
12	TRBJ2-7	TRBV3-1	ASARGALRYEQY
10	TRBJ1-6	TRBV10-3	AIRADNSPLH
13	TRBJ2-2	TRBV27	ASSFKQSNTGELF
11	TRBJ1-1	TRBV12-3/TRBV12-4	ASSLSYNREAF
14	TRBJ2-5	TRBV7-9	ASSYPVGASARDQY
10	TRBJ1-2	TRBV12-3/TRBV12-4	ASRPGTGGYT
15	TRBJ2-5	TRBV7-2	ASSLGAPGTSQETQY
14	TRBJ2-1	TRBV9	ASSVGPPGTNPEQF
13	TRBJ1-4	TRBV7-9	ASSLGVTGDEKLF
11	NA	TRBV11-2	ASSFGPAGEQF
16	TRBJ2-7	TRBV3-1	ASSLRIPSGASSYEQY
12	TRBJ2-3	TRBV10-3	AIAGTSGTDTQY
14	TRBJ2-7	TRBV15	ATSRDRQGLPTEQY
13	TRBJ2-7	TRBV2	ASSEEAWMTYEQY
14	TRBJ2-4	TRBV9	ASSVGRGGGKNIQY
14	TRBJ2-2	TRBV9	ASCDTTQEVAGELF
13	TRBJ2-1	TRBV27	ASSLRGRGDNEQF
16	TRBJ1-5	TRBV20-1	SASPGQGLLNSNQPQH
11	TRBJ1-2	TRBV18	ASSPPPGKGYT
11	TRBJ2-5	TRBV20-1	SARRGLRETQY
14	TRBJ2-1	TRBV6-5	ASSYASGVSYNEQF
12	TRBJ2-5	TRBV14	ASSQDSGSRTQC
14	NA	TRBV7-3	ASSSGRSSPEYEQY
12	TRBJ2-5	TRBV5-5	ASRHQGHRETQY
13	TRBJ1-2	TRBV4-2	ASSQEMNKGYGYT
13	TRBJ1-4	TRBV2	ASREQGAANEKLF
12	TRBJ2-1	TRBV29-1	SVVQGADYNEQF
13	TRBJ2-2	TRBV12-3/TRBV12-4	ASSLTDRRGGELF
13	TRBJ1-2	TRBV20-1	SARDQGQGNYGYT
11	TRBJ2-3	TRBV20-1	SASRRARDTQY
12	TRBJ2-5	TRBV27	ASSTTGDQETQY
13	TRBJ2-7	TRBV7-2	ASSFAGTGPYEQY
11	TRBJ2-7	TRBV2	ASTADASYEQY
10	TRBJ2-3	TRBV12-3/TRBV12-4	ASSLAGDTQC
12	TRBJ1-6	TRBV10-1	ASSEPSFGSPLH
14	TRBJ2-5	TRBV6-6	ASRGASGGSGETQY
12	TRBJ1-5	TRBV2	ASSDGQGNQPQH
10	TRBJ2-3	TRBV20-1	SASGVTDTQY
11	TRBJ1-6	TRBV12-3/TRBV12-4	ASTRTGNSPLH
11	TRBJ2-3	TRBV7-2	ASSLARIDTQY
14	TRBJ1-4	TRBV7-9	ASSPRTGTGGTKLF
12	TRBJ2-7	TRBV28	ASSGLAPVHEQY
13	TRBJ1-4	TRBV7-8	ASSKQGSTNEKLF
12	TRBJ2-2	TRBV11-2	ASSPGGPTGELF
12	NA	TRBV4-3	ASSQDPRADEQY
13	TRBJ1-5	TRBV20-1	SAGGPGAVNQPQH